The 5 T cell receptor beta chains below were found in one sample sequenced in a study of shared clonotypes between healthy human individuals. Method: immunoSEQ multiplex PCR; TCRdb's copy keeps in-frame clones and lacks some. Of a few million clones detected, over 85% appear once; the ten largest clones hold 0.13% to 0.15%. The sample comprised naive CD4+ T cells sorted from blood. The subset was: CD45RA+ positively selected. These receptors all stem from a man aged 18-30 years in good health.

This clone occurred once. The V gene is TRBV4-2, the J gene TRBJ2-7; maybe TRBD1 (5 bases). Germline-derived CDR1 and CDR2 are LGHNA and YNFKEQ. The V end was cut by 0 bases, the J end by 0 bases, with 9 bases between. This CDR3 contains 15 residues. The CDR3 protein is CASSQDQGASYEQYF. CDR3 coding DNA: TGTGCCAGCAGCCAAGACCAGGGCGCCTCCTACGAGCAGTACTTC.

The chain is built from TRBV5-1 and TRBJ2-1; D unclear. The germline V gene has CDR1 SGHRS and CDR2 YFSETQ. The CDR3 extends over 13 amino acids. The V end lost 4 bases, the J end lost 4 bases, and 9 bases lay between the germline ends. DNA of the CDR3: TGCGCCAGCAGCCAAGTGGCGTACAATGAGCAGTTCTTC. Its protein is CASSQVAYNEQFF. Full variable domain (remainder filled in from reference TRBV5-1 and TRBJ2-1): KAGVTQTPRYLIKTRGQQVTLSCSPISGHRSVSWYQQTPGQGLQFLFEYFSETQRNKGNFPGRFSGRQFSNSRSEMNVSTLELGDSALYLCASSQVAYNEQFFGPGTRLTVL.

The chain is built from TRBV5-8 and TRBJ2-1; 14 nucleotides agree with TRBD2. This CDR3 is 15 amino acids long. The germline V gene has CDR1 SGHTS and CDR2 YDEGEE. V shed 6 bases and J 8 bases; nucleotides not matched to a gene: 7. The CDR3 loop reads CASTSTSGGAYEQFF. The CDR3 bases are TGTGCCAGCACCTCGACTAGCGGGGGGGCGTATGAGCAGTTCTTC.

The chain joins TRBV6-6 to TRBJ2-3, with TRBD1 matching over 8 bases. This CDR3 region has 15 residues. Per germline, CDR1 MNHNY and CDR2 SVGAGI (reference sequence). V lost 4 bases and J lost 2; bases outside the gene matches: 5. The CDR3 DNA sequence: TGTGCCAGCAGTTCACGGGACAGGAACACAGATACGCAGTATTTT. Translation: CASSSRDRNTDTQYF.

The V and J genes are TRBV5-1 and TRBJ2-3, with a tentative D call TRBD1 (5 bases). V was trimmed by 7 bases and J by 2 bases, leaving 14 bases between them. The CDR3 runs to 14 residues. Germline values: CDR1 SGHRS, CDR2 YFSETQ. CDR3 residues: CASGARVATDTQYF. CDR3 sequence (DNA): TGCGCCAGCGGGGCCCGAGTAGCCACAGATACGCAGTATTTT.